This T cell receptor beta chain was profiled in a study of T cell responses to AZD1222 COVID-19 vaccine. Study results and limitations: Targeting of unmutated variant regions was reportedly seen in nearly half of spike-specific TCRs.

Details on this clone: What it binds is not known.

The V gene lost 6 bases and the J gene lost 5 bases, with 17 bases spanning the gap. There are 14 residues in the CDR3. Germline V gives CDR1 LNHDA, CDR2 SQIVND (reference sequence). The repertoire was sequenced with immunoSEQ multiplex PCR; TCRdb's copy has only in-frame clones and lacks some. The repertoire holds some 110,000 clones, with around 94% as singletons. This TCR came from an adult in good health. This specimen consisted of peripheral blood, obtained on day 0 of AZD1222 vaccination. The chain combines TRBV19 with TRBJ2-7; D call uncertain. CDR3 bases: TGTGCCAGTAGCTTCTCGGGTAGGATCGACGAGCAGTACTTC. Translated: CASSFSGRIDEQYF. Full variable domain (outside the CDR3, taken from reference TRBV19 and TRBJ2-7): DGGITQSPKYLFRKEGQNVTLSCEQNLNHDAMYWYRQDPGQGLRLIYYSQIVNDFQKGDIAEGYSVSREKKESFPLTVTSAQKNPTAFYLCASSFSGRIDEQYFGPGTRLTVT.